This T cell receptor (beta chain) was sequenced in a study of post-analysis software for immune sequencing data. Presence of unique molecular identifiers characterized the TCR beta cDNA libraries. TCRdb re-derived calls from the PCR reads in MiXCR, one entry per CDR3 protein. The table records roughly 800,000 distinct CDR3 sequences, 35% to 55% of them present only once. The CDR3 runs to 15 residues. V lost 5 bases and J lost 5; bases outside the gene matches: 13. The germline gives CDR1 DFQATT, CDR2 SNEGSKA (reference sequence). This clonotype was found a few times. Its antigen is currently unknown. General observations from the study: In patients, five TRBV segments were more frequent than in controls, with TRBV5-6, TRBV5-1 and TRBV20-1 among them. The normalized Chao1 diversity of multiple sclerosis patients was significantly lower than that of controls.

This TCR derives from a girl aged 5-17 years with multiple sclerosis. The sample comprised blood. The chain uses TRBV20-1 and TRBJ2-7, with 9 bases aligning to TRBD1. The CDR3 DNA is TGCAGTGCTTCCCCGGGGGGACAGGGCGGCCACGAGCAGTACTTC. This encodes CSASPGGQGGHEQYF.